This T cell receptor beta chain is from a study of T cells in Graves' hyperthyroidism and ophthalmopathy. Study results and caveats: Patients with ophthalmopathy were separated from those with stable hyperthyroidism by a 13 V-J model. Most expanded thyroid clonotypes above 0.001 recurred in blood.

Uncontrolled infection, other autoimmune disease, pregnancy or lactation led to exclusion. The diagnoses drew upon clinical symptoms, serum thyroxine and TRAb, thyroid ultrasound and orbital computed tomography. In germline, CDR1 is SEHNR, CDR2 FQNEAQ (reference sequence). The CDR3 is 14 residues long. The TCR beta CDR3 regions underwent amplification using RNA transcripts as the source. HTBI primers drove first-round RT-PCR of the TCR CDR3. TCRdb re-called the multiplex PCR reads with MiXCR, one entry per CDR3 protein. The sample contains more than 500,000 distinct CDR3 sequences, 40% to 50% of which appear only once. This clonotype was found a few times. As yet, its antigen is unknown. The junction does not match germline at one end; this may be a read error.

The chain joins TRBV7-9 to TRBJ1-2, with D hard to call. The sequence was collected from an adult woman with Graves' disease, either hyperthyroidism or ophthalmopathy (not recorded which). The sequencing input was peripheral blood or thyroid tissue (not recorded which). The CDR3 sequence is CASSQRTFNYGHTF. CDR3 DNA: TGTGCCAGCAGCCAGAGGACCTTTAACTATGGCCACACCTTC.